This note documents a single T cell receptor beta chain sequence. The target antigen is unknown. Profiling relied on immunoSEQ multiplex PCR, and the TCRdb table lists in-frame clones only, not all of them. This sample has roughly 100,000 clones, with roughly 90% found just once. This sample is drawn from a study of T cell responses to AZD1222 COVID-19 vaccine. Study at large: Timing groups of about 4 and about 12 weeks for second doses were pooled.

Whole-study findings and limits: Clonal diversity was possibly underestimated, and white British individuals and females predominated among donors. Breadth and depth of Spike-specific TCRs rose after two AZD1222 doses. Just a handful of AZD1222 recipients tested seropositive at baseline.

Trimming removed 0 bases from V and 0 bases from J, with 11 bases in between. Germline-derived CDR1 and CDR2 are LNHNV and YYDKDF (reference sequence). The CDR3 is 16 residues long. Sequenced material: peripheral blood, taken on day 0 of AZD1222 vaccination. The clonotype originates from an adult in good health. The chain uses TRBV15 and TRBJ1-2, with D possibly matching TRBD1 (6 bases). The CDR3 coding sequence is TGTGCCACCAGCAGAGAGACAGGTTTAGCTAACTATGGCTACACCTTC. It encodes CATSRETGLANYGYTF. Full variable domain (rest looked up from reference TRBV15 and TRBJ1-2): DAMVIQNPRYQVTQFGKPVTLSCSQTLNHNVMYWYQQKSSQAPKLLFHYYDKDFNNEADTPDNFQSRRPNTSFCFLDIRSPGLGDTAMYLCATSRETGLANYGYTFGSGTRLTVV.